One and the same sample provided the 22 T cell receptor beta chains below, sequenced in a study of cytomegalovirus exposure and HLA in healthy donors. The study ran its PCR with 60 Vbeta and 13 Jbeta primers. Repertoires were generated with immunoSEQ multiplex PCR, while TCRdb's copy carries only in-frame clones and drops some. The sample consists of about 88,000 clones, over 80% of them appearing once. Input material: PBMCs. These receptors all come from a man aged 18 to 30 in good health and CMV-seronegative.

This sequence joins TRBV18 and TRBJ2-7; 9 positions agree with TRBD1. The ends lost 2 bases at V and 6 bases at J; junction bases unmatched: 14. The CDR3 runs to 17 residues. Germline CDR1 reads KGHSH; CDR2 reads LQKENI. The CDR3 loop is CASSPKNAPGQGFEQYF. CDR3 nucleotide sequence: TGTGCCAGCTCACCAAAAAACGCCCCGGGACAGGGATTCGAGCAGTACTTC.

This rearrangement joins TRBV6-5 to TRBJ1-5, with D tentatively TRBD1 (5 bases). Trimming stripped 8 bases from V and 1 base from J, with 15 bases between. CDR1 and CDR2 from the germline V gene are MNHEY and SVGAGI. This CDR3 is 15 amino acids long. CDR3 sequence: CASRTGGGSNQPQHF. For the CDR3, the DNA is TGTGCCAGCCGCACGGGGGGTGGGAGCAATCAGCCCCAGCATTTT.

This sequence joins TRBV5-1 and TRBJ1-2; maybe TRBD1 (5 bases). CDR3 length: 13 amino acids. The V gene lost 4 bases and the J gene lost 7 bases, with 14 bases spanning the gap. Germline CDR1 SGHRS, CDR2 YFSETQ. The CDR3 DNA reads TGCGCCAGCAGCCCGGAGGGGCTTGTTGGCTACACCTTC. It is translated as CASSPEGLVGYTF.

The rearrangement uses TRBV27 and TRBJ2-1; a weak D match, TRBD2 (5 bases). Germline V gene sequence: CDR1 MNHEY, CDR2 SMNVEV (reference sequence). Trimming stripped 0 bases from V and 9 bases from J, with 12 bases between. The length of the CDR3 is 14 residues. The CDR3 DNA is TGTGCCAGCAGTTTATCGTCTGCTAGCACTGAGCAGTTCTTC. Translation gives CASSLSSASTEQFF.

Only one count was recorded for this clone. The gene calls are TRBV30 and TRBJ1-2; 9 bases match TRBD1. Germline assignment: CDR1 GTSNPN and CDR2 SVGIG (reference sequence). The CDR3 covers 17 residues. V dropped 7 bases and J dropped 4; count of bases not matched to a gene: 19. The CDR3 here is CASHRGQGSSLGYGYTF. The CDR3 DNA sequence: TGTGCCTCCCACCGGGGACAGGGCAGCTCCCTAGGCTATGGCTACACCTTC.

The chain combines TRBV18 with TRBJ2-5, with TRBD2 as a possible D gene (6 bases). Germline CDR1 reads KGHSH; CDR2 reads LQKENI. V lost 0 bases and J 4 bases, leaving 12 bases between the germline ends. This CDR3 is 15 amino acids long. CDR3 sequence: CASSPPNNGGETQYF. The CDR3 DNA sequence: TGTGCCAGCTCACCACCCAATAACGGGGGAGAGACCCAGTACTTC.

This chain connects TRBV2 to TRBJ2-7, with 11 bases lining up with TRBD2. J lost 5 bases, V lost 8 bases, and 14 bases had no gene match. CDR3 length: 16 amino acids. Germline V gene data show CDR1 as SNHLY and CDR2 as FYNNEI. The CDR3 nucleotides are TGTGCCAGCGGGTTCCAAACTAGCGGGAGTAGAGACGAGCAGTACTTC. Residues: CASGFQTSGSRDEQYF.

This rearrangement joins TRBV27 to TRBJ2-7; 12 bases fit TRBD2. This CDR3 region has 16 residues. V lost 2 bases and J lost 3; bases outside the gene matches: 5. Germline V gene sequence: CDR1 MNHEY, CDR2 SMNVEV (reference sequence). CDR3 bases: TGTGCCAGCAGTTTAGGTGGACTAGCGGGAAACTACGAGCAGTACTTC. It translates to CASSLGGLAGNYEQYF.

This clone was observed a few times. The chain employs TRBV7-9 and TRBJ2-5; D is possibly TRBD1 (7 bases). The CDR3 extends over 15 amino acids. V shed 3 bases and J shed 2 bases, with 13 bases lying between them. Germline V CDR1 and CDR2: SEHNR, FQNEAQ (reference sequence). The CDR3 DNA sequence: TGTGCCAGCAGCTTTTCGGCGGGACAGCAAGAGACCCAGTACTTC. The encoded protein is CASSFSAGQQETQYF.

This chain uses TRBV28 with TRBJ1-2; D is undetermined. The CDR3 is 13 amino acids. Germline V lookup: CDR1 MDHEN, CDR2 SYDVKM. V was trimmed by 3 bases and J by 3 bases, leaving 8 bases between them. CDR3 bases: TGTGCCAGCAGTTTCTTCTCGGACTATGGCTACACCTTC. It translates to CASSFFSDYGYTF.

The chain links TRBV5-1 to TRBJ1-1; the D gene is possibly TRBD1 (6 bases). The germline V gene has CDR1 SGHRS and CDR2 YFSETQ. V gave up 1 base and J gave up 3 bases, with 7 bases separating them. The CDR3 is 13 amino acids. Here the CDR3 reads CASSLNRDTEAFF. CDR3 DNA: TGCGCCAGCAGCTTGAACAGGGACACTGAAGCTTTCTTT.

The CDR3, as DNA: TGTGCCAGCAGTTACTCGGAGGTAGCTCCGTACGAGCAGTACTTC. Its protein product is CASSYSEVAPYEQYF. V usage is TRBV6-5 and J usage is TRBJ2-7; possible D gene TRBD2, 5 bases. This CDR3 is built from 15 residues. Trimming pared 0 bases from V and 4 bases from J, leaving 13 bases between. The germline CDR1 and CDR2 sequences are MNHEY and SVGAGI.

The J gene is TRBJ2-4, the V gene TRBV6-6, with 11 bases lining up with TRBD2. The junction had 6 bases not matched to a gene; V was cut back by 6 bases and J by 14 bases. CDR3 length: 12 residues. Germline lookup yields CDR1 MNHNY and CDR2 SVGAGI (reference sequence). CDR3 coding DNA: TGTGCCAGCAGCCCGACTAGCGGGGTCGAGTACTTC. Its protein is CASSPTSGVEYF.

The chain combines TRBV7-9 with TRBJ1-2; 10 nucleotides align to TRBD1. Per the germline V gene, CDR1 is SEHNR and CDR2 is FQNEAQ (reference sequence). The CDR3 covers 18 residues. V lost 6 bases and J lost 6; bases outside the gene matches: 19. In DNA, the CDR3 is TGTGCCAGCAGAGGACGGGACAGGGGACGTCTACTTACGAATGGCTACACCTTC. Its protein is CASRGRDRGRLLTNGYTF.

The chain couples TRBV4-3 to TRBJ2-7, with 9 bases that match TRBD1. CDR3 length equals 16 residues. Trimming removed 0 bases from V and 5 bases from J; junction bases left unmatched: 8. Germline V gene lookup returns CDR1 LGHNA and CDR2 YSLEER. Here the CDR3 reads CASSQENGQGFHEQYF. The CDR3, as DNA: TGCGCCAGCAGCCAAGAGAACGGACAGGGGTTCCACGAGCAGTACTTC.

V usage is TRBV28 and J usage is TRBJ1-1, with 11 bases lining up with TRBD1. The CDR3 loop spans 15 amino acids. V was clipped by 5 bases and J by 5 bases; unmatched bases: 7. Germline-derived CDR1 and CDR2 are MDHEN and SYDVKM. The CDR3 DNA is TGTGCCAGCAGTCCCGGGACAGGGGGTAAAACTGAAGCTTTCTTT. It codes for CASSPGTGGKTEAFF.

The V gene is TRBV27, the J gene TRBJ2-7, with a tentative D call TRBD2 (5 bases). V lost 5 bases to trimming and J lost 3 bases, with 14 bases between them. CDR3 length: 14 residues. CDR1 is MNHEY, CDR2 SMNVEV, per germline (reference sequence). Here the CDR3 reads CASSTLGSLYEQYF. The DNA for the CDR3 is TGTGCCAGCAGTACCTTAGGGAGTCTCTACGAGCAGTACTTC.

This clone appeared once. The rearrangement links TRBV5-1 to TRBJ1-1; D perhaps matches TRBD1 (6 bases). CDR1 SGHRS and CDR2 YFSETQ come from the germline V gene. This CDR3 region has 14 residues. Trimming cost V 6 bases and J 0 bases, with 12 bases left between them. The CDR3 bases are TGCGCCAGCACCGCGGGGGGCATGAACACTGAAGCTTTCTTT. Translating gives CASTAGGMNTEAFF. Drawing the rest from reference TRBV5-1 and TRBJ1-1, the complete variable domain is KAGVTQTPRYLIKTRGQQVTLSCSPISGHRSVSWYQQTPGQGLQFLFEYFSETQRNKGNFPGRFSGRQFSNSRSEMNVSTLELGDSALYLCASTAGGMNTEAFFGQGTRLTVV.

This chain links TRBV7-3 with TRBJ2-5, with D maybe TRBD2 (6 bases). The DNA end is more similar to TRBJ2-7, so the J call may be wrong. CDR1 is SGHTA and CDR2 is FQGTGA in the germline V gene. This CDR3 has 15 amino acids. Here the CDR3 reads CASSLTTSSIYEQYF. CDR3 DNA: TGTGCCAGCAGCTTAACTACTAGCTCAATCTACGAGCAGTACTTC.

The chain is built from TRBV5-1 and TRBJ2-1; TRBD1 matches at 7 bases. J lost 6 bases, V lost 0 bases, and 3 bases had no gene match. Germline loops: CDR1 SGHRS, CDR2 YFSETQ. The CDR3 has 14 residues. CDR3 amino acids: CASSLGDRANEQFF. As DNA, the CDR3 is TGCGCCAGCAGCTTGGGAGACAGGGCCAATGAGCAGTTCTTC.

The count of this clone is one. The chain is built from TRBV29-1 and TRBJ2-7; 7 bases are shared with TRBD2. The length of the CDR3 is 11 residues. CDR1 and CDR2 (germline): SQVTM, ANQGSEA. The V gene end was trimmed by 4 bases and the J gene end by 4 bases; junction bases not matched to a gene: 1. As DNA, the CDR3 is TGCAGCGTTGGGCGGGGGTACGAGCAGTACTTC. It is translated as CSVGRGYEQYF.

V is TRBV30 and J is TRBJ1-6, with 7 bases aligning to TRBD1. This CDR3 contains 16 residues. Germline trimming cut 4 bases from V and 6 bases from J; bases unmatched to any gene: 12. Germline assignment: CDR1 GTSNPN and CDR2 SVGIG (reference sequence). CDR3 sequence: CAWTIRPGQFNSPLHF. In DNA, the CDR3 is TGTGCCTGGACTATCCGTCCGGGACAGTTTAATTCACCCCTCCACTTT.